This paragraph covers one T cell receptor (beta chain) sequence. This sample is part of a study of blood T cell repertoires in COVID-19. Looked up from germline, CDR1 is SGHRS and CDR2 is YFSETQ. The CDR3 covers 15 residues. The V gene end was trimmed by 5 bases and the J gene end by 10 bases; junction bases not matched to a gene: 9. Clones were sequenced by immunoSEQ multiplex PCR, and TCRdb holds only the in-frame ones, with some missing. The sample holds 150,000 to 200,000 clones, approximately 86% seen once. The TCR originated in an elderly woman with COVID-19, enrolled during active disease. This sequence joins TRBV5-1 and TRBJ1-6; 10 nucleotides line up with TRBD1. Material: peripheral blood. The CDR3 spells CASSLGDRGNSPLHF. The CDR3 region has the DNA TGCGCCAGCAGTCTAGGGGACAGGGGAAACTCACCCCTCCACTTT.